The 2 T cell receptor beta chains below come from one sample, sequenced in a study of blood T cell repertoires in COVID-19. Sequenced by immunoSEQ multiplex PCR; TCRdb stores in-frame clones only, minus some. The data contain tens of thousands of clones, over 85% of them singletons. Sequenced sample: peripheral blood. The receptors originated from a woman of 80 years or more with active COVID-19.

This chain joins TRBV15 and TRBJ2-3, with D possibly being TRBD2 (7 bases). CDR1 and CDR2 (germline): LNHNV, YYDKDF (reference sequence). The CDR3 totals 14 residues. V lost 8 bases to trimming and J lost 11 bases, with 23 bases between them. CDR3 sequence reads: CATPEGGAHVWQYF. Written as DNA, the CDR3 is TGTGCCACCCCGGAGGGGGGGGCCCACGTTTGGCAGTATTTT.

V gene TRBV5-8 combines with J gene TRBJ2-7; 10 bases fit TRBD1. The CDR3 covers 15 residues. The germline gives CDR1 SGHTS, CDR2 YDEGEE. With V trimmed by 4 bases and J by 6 bases, 10 bases remained unmatched. CDR3 loop: CASSPLGQGHVEQYF. The CDR3 DNA reads TGTGCCAGCAGCCCCCTGGGACAGGGGCATGTCGAGCAGTACTTC.